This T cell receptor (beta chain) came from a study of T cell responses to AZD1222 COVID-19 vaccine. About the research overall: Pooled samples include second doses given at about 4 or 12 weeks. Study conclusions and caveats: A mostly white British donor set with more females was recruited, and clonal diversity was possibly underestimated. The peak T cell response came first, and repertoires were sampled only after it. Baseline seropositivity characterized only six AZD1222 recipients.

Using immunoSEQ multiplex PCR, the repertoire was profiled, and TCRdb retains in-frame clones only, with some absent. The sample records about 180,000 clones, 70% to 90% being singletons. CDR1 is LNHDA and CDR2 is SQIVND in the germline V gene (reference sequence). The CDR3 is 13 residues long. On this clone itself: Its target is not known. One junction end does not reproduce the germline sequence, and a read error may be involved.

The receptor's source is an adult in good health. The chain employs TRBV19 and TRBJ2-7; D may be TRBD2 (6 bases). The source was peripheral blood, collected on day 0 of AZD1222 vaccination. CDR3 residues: CASSDGVGGPTHF. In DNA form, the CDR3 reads TGTGCCAGTAGTGATGGGGTCGGGGGACCCACACACTTC.